This TCR beta chain is from a study of cytomegalovirus exposure and HLA in healthy donors. Per the germline V gene, CDR1 is SGHDT and CDR2 is YYEEEE. The germline V and J ends were trimmed by 4 bases and 3 bases, with 7 bases remaining between them. The CDR3 extends over 12 amino acids. Primers included in the PCR were 60 Vbeta and 13 Jbeta primers. Assay: immunoSEQ multiplex PCR; the TCRdb copy retains only in-frame clones and omits some. The sample includes about 220,000 clones, roughly 84% seen only once; the top ten take roughly 0.71%. Notes on the study in general: Per published accounts, TCR beta sequences correctly predicted the HLA-A and HLA-B alleles of most subjects. It was shown in a later analysis that HLA-associated TCR beta chains were more clonally expanded than other, equally common chains. Most TCR sequences were rare, but some public TCRs occurred in many donors. HLA restriction was apparent for most CMV-associated TCR beta chains in a later analysis.

Points on this clone: Its antigen is as yet unknown.

The sequence came from a boy under 10 years old in good health and CMV-seronegative. The sequenced material came from PBMCs. The rearrangement links TRBV5-6 to TRBJ1-1; unclear D gene. CDR3 in DNA: TGTGCCAGCAGCCCCGGGGACACTGAAGCTTTCTTT. Translation: CASSPGDTEAFF.